The 8 T cell receptor beta chains presented below share a single source sample, sequenced in a study of graft-versus-host responses after intestinal transplantation. The table came from immunoSEQ multiplex PCR; TCRdb's copy has only in-frame clones and leaves some out. This sample has fewer than 65,000 clones, with roughly 90% found just once. Antigens of these TCRs are unknown. This specimen consisted of unstimulated CD4+ T cells sorted from spleen or lymph node cells, obtained before transplant. All receptors derive from a human donor who was the organ donor for an intestinal transplant.

The chain couples TRBV19 to TRBJ2-7; 10 bases are a match to TRBD1. The CDR3 has 17 residues. Trimming cost V 6 bases and J 0 bases; bases outside gene matches: 11. CDR1 is LNHDA and CDR2 is SQIVND in the germline V gene (reference sequence). CDR3 protein: CASSRQGAKFSSYEQYF. Written as DNA, the CDR3 is TGTGCCAGTAGCCGACAGGGGGCAAAATTTAGCTCCTACGAGCAGTACTTC.

This clone occurred once. The chain uses TRBV11-2 and TRBJ2-7, with 8 bases matching TRBD1. The CDR3 runs to 16 residues. The V gene's germline CDR1 is SGHAT and CDR2 FQNNGV. J was trimmed by 0 bases and V by 1 base; bases with no gene match: 5. CDR3 region: CASSLGGTGHSYEQYF. The CDR3 nucleotides are TGTGCCAGCAGCTTAGGTGGGACAGGCCACTCCTACGAGCAGTACTTC.

The chain uses TRBV9 and TRBJ2-2, with 10 nucleotides matching TRBD2. The CDR3 consists of 15 residues. Germline V gene lookup returns CDR1 SGDLS and CDR2 YYNGEE. Germline trimming cut 4 bases from V and 1 base from J; bases unmatched to any gene: 1. The DNA of the CDR3 is TGTGCCAGCAGCCAGCGGGAGGGGAACACCGGGGAGCTGTTTTTT. Translated: CASSQREGNTGELFF.

This chain uses TRBV10-1 with TRBJ2-1, with a possible D match to TRBD2 (6 bases). Germline loops: CDR1 WNHNN, CDR2 SYGVQD (reference sequence). The V end was cut by 3 bases, the J end by 2 bases, with 11 bases between. CDR3 length: 15 amino acids. The CDR3 DNA sequence: TGCGCCAGCAGTGACCCGGCTAGCGCCTACAATGAGCAGTTCTTC. As protein: CASSDPASAYNEQFF.

V usage is TRBV29-1 and J usage is TRBJ1-5; 9 nucleotides line up with TRBD1. After removal of 5 bases from V and 1 base from J, the junction contained 3 bases not matched to a gene. The CDR3 is made up of 14 amino acids. Per germline, CDR1 SQVTM and CDR2 ANQGSEA. The CDR3 DNA follows: TGCAGCGTTTGGACAGGGGTCAGCAATCAGCCCCAGCATTTT. This gives the protein CSVWTGVSNQPQHF.

CDR3 sequence: CASSTGSNNEQFF. In DNA, the CDR3 is TGTGCCAGCAGTACCGGGTCCAACAATGAGCAGTTCTTC. The V gene is TRBV11-1, the J gene TRBJ2-1; D is undetermined. Trimming removed 6 bases from V and 5 bases from J, with 11 bases in between. The germline V gene has CDR1 SGHAT and CDR2 FQDESV (reference sequence). CDR3 length: 13 residues.

This chain uses TRBV6-1 with TRBJ2-2, with TRBD1 matching 8 bases. The V gene's germline CDR1 is MNHNS and CDR2 SASEGT. The CDR3 spans 14 residues. The J segment lost 6 bases and the V segment lost 9 bases, leaving 9 bases of the junction unmatched. The CDR3 spells CASKDRGFAGELFF. In nucleotides, the CDR3 is TGTGCCAGTAAAGACAGGGGATTCGCCGGGGAGCTGTTTTTT.

The chain links TRBV7-2 to TRBJ1-1, with D perhaps matching TRBD1 (6 bases). The germline CDR1 and CDR2 sequences are SGHTA and FQGNSA. Between the trimmed V and J ends, which lost 2 bases and 2 bases, there was a span of 15 bases. This CDR3 has 16 residues. CDR3 bases: TGTGCCAGCAGCTTAAGGCCCGGGACACCAAACACTGAAGCTTTCTTT. It yields the protein CASSLRPGTPNTEAFF.